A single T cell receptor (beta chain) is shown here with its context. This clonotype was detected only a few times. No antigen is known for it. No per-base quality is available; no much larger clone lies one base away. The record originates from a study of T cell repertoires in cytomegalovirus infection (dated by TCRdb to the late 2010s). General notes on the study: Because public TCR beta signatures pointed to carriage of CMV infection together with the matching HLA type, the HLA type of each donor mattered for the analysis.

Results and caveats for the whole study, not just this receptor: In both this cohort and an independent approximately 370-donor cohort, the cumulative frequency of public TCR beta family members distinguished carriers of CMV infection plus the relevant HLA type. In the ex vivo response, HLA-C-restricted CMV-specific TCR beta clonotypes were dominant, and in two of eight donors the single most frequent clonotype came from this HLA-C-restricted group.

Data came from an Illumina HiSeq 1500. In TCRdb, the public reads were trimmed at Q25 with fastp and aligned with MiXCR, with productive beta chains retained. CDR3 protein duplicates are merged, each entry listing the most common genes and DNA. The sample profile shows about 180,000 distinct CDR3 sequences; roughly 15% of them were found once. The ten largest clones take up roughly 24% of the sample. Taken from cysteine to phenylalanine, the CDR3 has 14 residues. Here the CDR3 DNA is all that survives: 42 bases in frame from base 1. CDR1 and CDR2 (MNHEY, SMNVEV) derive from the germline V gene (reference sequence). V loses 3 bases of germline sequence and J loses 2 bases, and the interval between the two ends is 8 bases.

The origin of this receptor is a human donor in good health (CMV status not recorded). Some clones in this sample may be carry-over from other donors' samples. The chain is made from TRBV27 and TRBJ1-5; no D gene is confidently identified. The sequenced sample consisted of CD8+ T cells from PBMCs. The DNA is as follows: TGTGCCAGCAGTTTGAGGCAGGGCAATCAGCCCCAGCATTTT. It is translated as CASSLRQGNQPQHF.